The next 28 T cell receptor beta chains were all read from a single sample in a study of CXCR3-negative and CXCR3-positive naive CD8 T cells. Researchers prepared the TRB cDNA libraries using 5' RACE with UMI labels. Each CDR3 protein gets one entry in TCRdb, which reprocessed the 5' RACE reads and gives no DNA. Recorded for this sample: 45,000 or so distinct CDR3 sequences. The sequenced sample was memory CD8+ T cells from blood. Receptors originate from a human donor in good health. Some clones in this sample may be carry-over from other donors' samples.

The chain has TRBV29-1 and TRBJ2-1; without DNA, the TCRdb call of TRBD2 cannot be checked. The CDR3 contains 13 residues. CDR1 is SQVTM, CDR2 ANQGSEA, per germline. CDR3 amino acids: CSVEGEVYNEQFF.

J is TRBJ2-7 and V is TRBV5-6; TCRdb picks TRBD2, but there is no DNA to check that call. The CDR3 runs to 16 residues. Germline V gene lookup returns CDR1 SGHDT and CDR2 YYEEEE. CDR3 protein: CASSLWGGLAVYEQYF.

Judged by frequency, this clonotype is large. This chain uses TRBV10-3 with TRBJ2-7. This CDR3 spans 15 amino acids. CDR1 is ENHRY, CDR2 SYGVKD, per germline. The CDR3: CAISDPETQSVEQYF.

The CDR3 sequence is CASSRPGTGNTEAFF. V is TRBV27 and J is TRBJ1-1; TCRdb calls TRBD1, which cannot be checked without DNA. The CDR3 length is 15 residues. The germline V gene has CDR1 MNHEY and CDR2 SMNVEV (reference sequence).

The chain uses TRBV29-1 and TRBJ2-1; TCRdb designates TRBD2, a call that cannot be tested without DNA. CDR1 is SQVTM and CDR2 is ANQGSEA in the germline V gene. This CDR3 is 13 amino acids long. The CDR3 reads CSVLREGGYEQFF.

The genes are TRBV20-1 and TRBJ2-1; the D call of TRBD2 rests on TCRdb alone, since no DNA is present to check it. The CDR3 contains 14 residues. CDR1 and CDR2 (germline): DFQATT, SNEGSKA (reference sequence). CDR3 amino acids: CSVIAGGRANEQFF.

V and J are TRBV27 and TRBJ1-2. CDR1 and CDR2 from the germline V gene are MNHEY and SMNVEV (reference sequence). This CDR3 comprises 16 residues. The chain's CDR3 is CASSLSQGPPNYGYTF.

The chain has TRBV10-2 and TRBJ1-3. The V gene's germline CDR1 is WSHSY and CDR2 SAAADI. CDR3 length: 18 amino acids. The CDR3: CASSESIEMSSSGNTIYF.

This sequence joins TRBV20-1 and TRBJ2-5; TCRdb proposes TRBD2, but this gene call is untestable without DNA. The CDR3 extends over 15 amino acids. Germline values: CDR1 DFQATT, CDR2 SNEGSKA (reference sequence). The CDR3 loop reads CSAEPAEAEIETQYF.

The chain is built from TRBV12-3 or TRBV12-4 and TRBJ1-1; TCRdb designates TRBD1, a call that cannot be tested without DNA. The CDR3 loop spans 13 amino acids. CDR3 region: CASSFDRDTEAFF.

This sequence joins TRBV7-6 and TRBJ2-3; the TCRdb D gene call, TRBD1, has no DNA to confirm it. Germline CDR1 and CDR2: SGHVS and FNYEAQ. This CDR3 has 14 residues. The CDR3 spells CASSLDARADTQYF.

CDR3 amino acids: CASSQGRGGGERYNEQFF. The rearrangement links TRBV4-1 to TRBJ2-1; there is no DNA to check the TCRdb D call of TRBD1. CDR1 MGHRA and CDR2 YSYEKL come from the germline V gene. CDR3 length: 18 residues.

The chain has TRBV28 and TRBJ2-7; the D gene TCRdb calls, TRBD2, cannot be checked with no DNA. In germline, CDR1 is MDHEN, CDR2 SYDVKM. This CDR3 comprises 17 residues. This chain's CDR3 is CASSLLSAGAASYEQYF.

This sequence joins TRBV5-6 and TRBJ2-7. The CDR3 has 12 residues. The germline V gene encodes CDR1 SGHDT and CDR2 YYEEEE. The CDR3 reads CASSWGSYEQYF.

The genes are TRBV6-6 and TRBJ1-4; TCRdb outputs TRBD1, but without DNA this stays unchecked. Germline V gene data show CDR1 as MNHNY and CDR2 as SVGAGI (reference sequence). CDR3 size: 15 residues. CDR3 amino acids: CASSYRGNEGEKLFF.

V gene TRBV12-3 or TRBV12-4 combines with J gene TRBJ2-7; the TCRdb call, TRBD1, lacks DNA for checking. The CDR3 totals 14 residues. CDR3 protein: CASSPDRGHLEQYF.

The rearrangement uses TRBV29-1 and TRBJ1-2. The CDR3 covers 12 residues. Germline V lookup: CDR1 SQVTM, CDR2 ANQGSEA. CDR3 amino acids: CSVIPENYGYTF.

CDR3 region: CASSPLADTQYF. The chain employs TRBV28 and TRBJ2-3; the D call of TRBD2 rests on TCRdb alone, since no DNA is present to check it. The germline V gene has CDR1 MDHEN and CDR2 SYDVKM. CDR3 length: 12 residues. The whole variable domain, filled in from reference TRBV28 and TRBJ2-3, reads DVKVTQSSRYLVKRTGEKVFLECVQDMDHENMFWYRQDPGLGLRLIYFSYDVKMKEKGDIPEGYSVSREKKERFSLILESASTNQTSMYLCASSPLADTQYFGPGTRLTVL.

The chain recombines TRBV15 with TRBJ2-6; TCRdb proposes TRBD2, but this gene call is untestable without DNA. The CDR3 totals 20 residues. Per germline, CDR1 LNHNV and CDR2 YYDKDF (reference sequence). The CDR3: CATSRAHGLAGARGANVLTF.

The CDR3 sequence is CASSLLAEWEEQYF. The chain uses TRBV28 and TRBJ2-7; lacking DNA, the TRBD2 call made by TCRdb goes unchecked. CDR3 size: 14 residues. The germline CDR1 and CDR2 sequences are MDHEN and SYDVKM.

This chain joins TRBV20-1 and TRBJ1-3; TCRdb proposes TRBD1, but this gene call is untestable without DNA. Germline assignment: CDR1 DFQATT and CDR2 SNEGSKA (reference sequence). The CDR3 is made up of 13 amino acids. The CDR3 reads CSAWTPSGNTIYF.

The CDR3 protein is CASSQTGYGNQPQHF. The chain joins TRBV6-5 to TRBJ1-5. CDR3 length: 15 residues. Germline loops: CDR1 MNHEY, CDR2 SVGAGI.

The chain carries TRBV28 and TRBJ2-7; TCRdb indicates TRBD1, and absent DNA this call remains unverified. This CDR3 has 14 amino acids. Germline CDR1 reads MDHEN; CDR2 reads SYDVKM. The CDR3: CASSMYQGPREQYF.

This chain links TRBV7-6 with TRBJ2-2. Germline V gene data show CDR1 as SGHVS and CDR2 as FNYEAQ. This CDR3 is built from 13 residues. CDR3 protein: CASSLLYTGELFF.

V usage is TRBV5-1 and J usage is TRBJ2-3; TCRdb calls TRBD2, which cannot be checked without DNA. CDR3 length: 16 residues. The germline CDR1 and CDR2 sequences are SGHRS and YFSETQ. The CDR3 region is CASSLAAGGNTDTQYF. Filled out from reference TRBV5-1 and TRBJ2-3, the complete variable domain reads KAGVTQTPRYLIKTRGQQVTLSCSPISGHRSVSWYQQTPGQGLQFLFEYFSETQRNKGNFPGRFSGRQFSNSRSEMNVSTLELGDSALYLCASSLAAGGNTDTQYFGPGTRLTVL.

The chain employs TRBV28 and TRBJ2-1; TCRdb's D gene call, TRBD2, goes unchecked for lack of DNA. CDR3 size: 14 residues. Germline CDR1 MDHEN, CDR2 SYDVKM. This chain's CDR3 is CASSFAGGRDEQFF.

The chain carries TRBV20-1 and TRBJ1-2; TCRdb indicates TRBD1, and absent DNA this call remains unverified. The germline V gene encodes CDR1 DFQATT and CDR2 SNEGSKA (reference sequence). This CDR3 is 14 amino acids long. The CDR3 sequence is CSASGAGKDYGYTF.

The chain combines TRBV6-5 with TRBJ2-1. This CDR3 is 14 amino acids long. Germline CDR1 MNHEY, CDR2 SVGAGI. CDR3 residues: CASADMGNYNEQFF.